Shown below are 24 T cell receptor beta chains from a single sample sequenced in a study of blood T cell repertoires in COVID-19. Measured with immunoSEQ multiplex PCR; TCRdb has only the in-frame clones, and not every one. The sample carries about 490,000 clones, roughly 85% recorded once. The sample was peripheral blood. The origin of the receptors is a human donor in a cohort sampled during active COVID-19.

This chain connects TRBV11-3 to TRBJ2-7, with D possibly matching TRBD2 (6 bases). Per germline, CDR1 SGHNT and CDR2 YENEEA. The ends were cut back, 0 bases at V and 6 bases at J, with 9 bases in the middle. This CDR3 is built from 13 residues. CDR3 sequence: CASSLDLEGEQYF. The CDR3 coding sequence is TGTGCCAGCAGCTTAGATCTGGAGGGCGAGCAGTACTTC.

The chain uses TRBV3-1 (or the pseudogene TRBV3-2) and TRBJ1-1; 7 positions match TRBD1. Germline-derived CDR1 and CDR2 are LGHDT and YNNKEL (reference sequence). With V trimmed by 0 bases and J by 1 base, 5 bases remained unmatched. The CDR3 runs 16 residues. In nucleotides, the CDR3 is TGTGCCAGCAGCCAAGAATCCAGGGGGGCGAACACTGAAGCTTTCTTT. This encodes CASSQESRGANTEAFF.

Only a few counts were recorded for this clone. The chain employs TRBV28 and TRBJ2-2; D perhaps matches TRBD2 (5 bases). There are 15 residues in the CDR3. Germline values: CDR1 MDHEN, CDR2 SYDVKM. Trimming took off 5 bases at V and 7 bases at J, with 17 bases between the two ends. In DNA, the CDR3 is TGTGCCAGCAGTCCGCCGAGGGAGCACGGCGGGGAGCTGTTTTTT. Protein sequence: CASSPPREHGGELFF.

The J gene is TRBJ2-5, the V gene TRBV11-2, with a weak D call TRBD1 (6 bases). CDR3 length equals 19 residues. Trimming left V 2 bases short and J 7 bases short, with 29 bases between. The germline CDR1 and CDR2 sequences are SGHAT and FQNNGV. The CDR3, as DNA: TGTGCCAGCAGCTTAAATCTTCCTCCCACAGGGACCCAATTTGGGACCCAGTACTTC. Its protein is CASSLNLPPTGTQFGTQYF.

This clone was recorded once. V gene TRBV13 combines with J gene TRBJ1-3, with 7 nucleotides matching TRBD1. Germline values: CDR1 PRHDT, CDR2 FYEKMQ (reference sequence). There are 15 residues in the CDR3. Trimming at V came to 3 bases and at J to 0 bases, leaving 2 bases not matched to a gene. This CDR3 reads CASSLTGLSGNTIYF. The CDR3 region has the DNA TGTGCCAGCAGCTTGACAGGGCTCTCTGGAAACACCATATATTTT. The full variable domain, rest sourced from reference TRBV13 and TRBJ1-3, is AAGVIQSPRHLIKEKRETATLKCYPIPRHDTVYWYQQGPGQDPQFLISFYEKMQSDKGSIPDRFSAQQFSDYHSELNMSSLELGDSALYFCASSLTGLSGNTIYFGEGSWLTVV.

J is TRBJ2-1 and V is TRBV3-1 (or the pseudogene TRBV3-2); TRBD2 matches 8 bases. CDR3 size: 16 residues. Germline CDR1 LGHDT, CDR2 YNNKEL (reference sequence). With 4 bases clipped from V and 5 bases from J, the junction kept 10 bases outside the gene matches. CDR3 residues: CASSLRGSGGDNEQFF. CDR3 nucleotide sequence: TGTGCCAGCAGCCTCCGAGGTTCGGGAGGGGACAATGAGCAGTTCTTC.

This sequence joins TRBV23-1 and TRBJ2-3; D may be TRBD2 (5 bases). Being an ORF, TRBV23-1 has a function that is uncertain. V gave up 0 bases and J gave up 3 bases, with 19 bases separating them. This CDR3 spans 18 amino acids. The CDR3: CASSQSSWQRAGTDTQYF. DNA for the CDR3: TGCGCCAGCAGTCAATCCTCCTGGCAGCGTGCGGGTACAGATACGCAGTATTTT.

The DNA for the CDR3 is TGTGCCAGCAGTTTTCGGGGGGAGACCCAGTACTTC. It codes for CASSFRGETQYF. V is TRBV6-2 or TRBV6-3 and J is TRBJ2-5, with D perhaps matching TRBD2 (6 bases). There are 12 residues in the CDR3. V lost 4 bases and J lost 5, with 8 bases in between. Germline V gene data show CDR1 as MNHEY and CDR2 as SVGEGT.

V and J are TRBV5-1 and TRBJ1-6; no reliable D call. The CDR3 covers 13 residues. V was cut by 2 bases and J by 7 bases, with 7 bases left in between. The germline CDR1 and CDR2 sequences are SGHRS and YFSETQ. CDR3 residues: CASSFAANSPLHF. For the CDR3, the DNA is TGCGCCAGCAGCTTCGCGGCGAATTCACCCCTCCACTTT. The full variable domain, its missing parts supplied by reference TRBV5-1 and TRBJ1-6, is KAGVTQTPRYLIKTRGQQVTLSCSPISGHRSVSWYQQTPGQGLQFLFEYFSETQRNKGNFPGRFSGRQFSNSRSEMNVSTLELGDSALYLCASSFAANSPLHFGNGTRLTVT.

This chain links TRBV29-1 with TRBJ2-7; 8 bases match TRBD1. Trimming at V came to 4 bases and at J to 7 bases, leaving 9 bases not matched to a gene. This CDR3 is 13 amino acids long. Germline CDR1 reads SQVTM; CDR2 reads ANQGSEA. Here the CDR3 reads CSVGTGSLREQYF. Here the CDR3 DNA reads TGCAGCGTTGGGACAGGGTCCCTGAGGGAGCAGTACTTC.

This rearrangement joins TRBV7-9 to TRBJ2-7, with 11 positions matching TRBD2. Germline CDR1 SEHNR, CDR2 FQNEAQ (reference sequence). The CDR3 is 16 amino acids. With V trimmed by 4 bases and J by 0 bases, 5 bases remained unmatched. The CDR3 protein is CASSSGTSGSSYEQYF. The CDR3 DNA sequence: TGTGCCAGCAGCTCTGGGACTAGCGGCAGCTCCTACGAGCAGTACTTC.

The chain combines TRBV6-1 with TRBJ2-7, with TRBD2 matching over 10 bases. V dropped 3 bases and J dropped 4; count of bases not matched to a gene: 3. There are 14 residues in the CDR3. CDR1 is MNHNS and CDR2 is SASEGT in the germline V gene. The CDR3 region has the DNA TGTGCCAGCAGTGAGACTAGCGGGTTTTACGAGCAGTACTTC. This translates into CASSETSGFYEQYF.

This clone was found once. The same CDR3 also results from other DNA sequences found in this sample. This chain connects TRBV30 to TRBJ2-3; D may be TRBD2 (5 bases). The CDR3 length is 13 residues. CDR1 GTSNPN and CDR2 SVGIG come from the germline V gene (reference sequence). V was clipped by 2 bases and J by 1 base, with 7 bases between them. CDR3 nucleotide sequence: TGTGCCTGGAGTCTCGGGGGCACAGATACGCAGTATTTT. Its protein product is CAWSLGGTDTQYF.

Remarks on this clone: The CDR3 does not end in the conserved phenylalanine or tryptophan, so this is likely a read error. CDR3 coding DNA: TGTGCCACTCGGAGGGAGGCGGGCTTCTACGAGCAGTACCTC. This encodes CATRREAGFYEQYL. The chain is built from TRBV19 and TRBJ2-7; tentative D call: TRBD2 (6 bases). There are 14 residues in the CDR3. With 10 bases removed from V and 3 bases from J, the gap between germline ends came to 19 bases. Germline CDR1 is LNHDA and CDR2 is SQIVND (reference sequence).

The rearrangement links TRBV3-1 (or the pseudogene TRBV3-2) to TRBJ1-3, with 8 bases fitting TRBD1. V shed 4 bases and J 4 bases; nucleotides not matched to a gene: 3. The germline CDR1 and CDR2 sequences are LGHDT and YNNKEL (reference sequence). This CDR3 spans 14 amino acids. Written as DNA, the CDR3 is TGTGCCAGCAGCCGCCGGGACAGGGGAAACACCATATATTTT. Translating it yields CASSRRDRGNTIYF.

The chain has TRBV3-1 (or the pseudogene TRBV3-2) and TRBJ2-1, with 11 positions matching TRBD2. The CDR3 is 16 amino acids. Germline V gene lookup returns CDR1 LGHDT and CDR2 YNNKEL (reference sequence). The ends lost 4 bases at V and 8 bases at J; junction bases unmatched: 10. CDR3 amino acids: CASSLTSGRASDEQFF. The CDR3 DNA follows: TGTGCCAGCAGCCTCACTAGCGGGAGAGCCAGCGATGAGCAGTTCTTC.

V is TRBV7-2 and J is TRBJ1-2; weak D call: TRBD1 (6 bases). Between the trimmed V and J ends, which lost 2 bases and 10 bases, there was a span of 8 bases. Germline-derived CDR1 and CDR2 are SGHTA and FQGNSA. CDR3 length: 11 residues. The CDR3 sequence is CASSLLGAYTF. Here the CDR3 DNA reads TGTGCCAGCAGCTTACTGGGGGCCTACACCTTC. The full variable domain, completed using reference TRBV7-2 and TRBJ1-2, is GAGVSQSPSNKVTEKGKDVELRCDPISGHTALYWYRQSLGQGLEFLIYFQGNSAPDKSGLPSDRFSAERTGGSVSTLTIQRTQQEDSAVYLCASSLLGAYTFGSGTRLTVV.

V and J are TRBV30 and TRBJ1-5; D possibly corresponds to TRBD1 (5 bases). The CDR3 contains 15 residues. Germline V gene data show CDR1 as GTSNPN and CDR2 as SVGIG (reference sequence). V lost 3 bases and J lost 0, with 12 bases in between. In DNA form, the CDR3 reads TGTGCCTGGAGGGCCGACAGAGATAGCAATCAGCCCCAGCATTTT. Translating gives CAWRADRDSNQPQHF.

As regards this clone: The same CDR3 arises from other DNA sequences in this sample as well. The chain combines TRBV9 with TRBJ2-5; TRBD1 agrees at 8 bases. This CDR3 contains 14 residues. Germline V gives CDR1 SGDLS, CDR2 YYNGEE. The V segment lost 3 bases and the J segment 4 bases; nucleotides outside the gene matches: 5. CDR3 in amino acids: CASSGTGGRETQYF. CDR3 nucleotides: TGTGCCAGCAGCGGTACAGGGGGAAGAGAGACCCAGTACTTC.

The gene calls are TRBV7-3 and TRBJ1-4; the D is unclear. This CDR3 comprises 13 residues. Trimming cost V 0 bases and J 8 bases, with 7 bases left between them. The V gene's germline CDR1 is SGHTA and CDR2 FQGTGA. CDR3 sequence (DNA): TGTGCCAGCAGCTTAACAGGAGGGGAAAAACTGTTTTTT. This sequence encodes CASSLTGGEKLFF.

The chain couples TRBV28 to TRBJ1-4; D gene uncertain. Germline V lookup: CDR1 MDHEN, CDR2 SYDVKM. Trimming left V 5 bases short and J 8 bases short, with 15 bases between. The CDR3 covers 14 residues. The DNA of the CDR3 is TGTGCCAGCAGTGATGTCTGGGCTGGAGAAAAACTGTTTTTT. As protein: CASSDVWAGEKLFF.

The chain uses TRBV27 and TRBJ2-3; TRBD1 is a possible D gene (5 bases). The CDR3 is made up of 15 amino acids. Trimming took off 2 bases at V and 4 bases at J, with 13 bases between the two ends. Germline CDR1 reads MNHEY; CDR2 reads SMNVEV (reference sequence). The CDR3 DNA is TGTGCCAGCAGTTTAGCCCAGGGTGGGTCAGATACGCAGTATTTT. Translation gives CASSLAQGGSDTQYF.

The chain uses TRBV3-1 (or the pseudogene TRBV3-2) and TRBJ1-1, with no clear D. Germline V gene sequence: CDR1 LGHDT, CDR2 YNNKEL (reference sequence). The germline V and J ends were trimmed by 1 base and 1 base, with 13 bases remaining between them. CDR3 size: 16 residues. The CDR3 sequence is CASSQAGFNSNTEAFF. CDR3 coding DNA: TGTGCCAGCAGCCAAGCAGGATTCAACTCGAACACTGAAGCTTTCTTT.

As regards this clone: The CDR3 end shows no conserved phenylalanine or tryptophan, and so a read error is likely. The DNA is left out, because the CDR3 cannot be placed on it with certainty; the CDR3 is given as TCRdb lists it. This sequence joins TRBV7-9 and TRBJ1-2. Per the germline V gene, CDR1 is SEHNR and CDR2 is FQNEAQ (reference sequence). The CDR3 spans 9 amino acids, including both terminal residues. The CDR3: CASSLEPNP.